Below, 23 T cell receptor beta chains from the same sample are listed, as sequenced in a study of blood T cells in healthy people across ages. Primers used in a second PCR of about 7 to 11 cycles were a sample-barcoded 5' primer and a J-beta primer mix. TCRdb used MiXCR to reprocess the 5' RACE reads, holding one entry per CDR3 protein. The sample lists 1.5 million to 2 million distinct CDR3 sequences; under 30% were seen once. The sample consisted of blood. The origin of the receptors is a woman in her 30s in good health.

The sample holds many counts of this clonotype. J is TRBJ2-5 and V is TRBV29-1; 9 bases align to TRBD2. V lost 8 bases to trimming and J lost 2 bases; unmatched junction nucleotides: 6. This CDR3 contains 13 residues. In germline, CDR1 is SQVTM, CDR2 ANQGSEA. As DNA, the CDR3 is TGCAGCTCCGAGAGCGGGGGGCAAGAGACCCAGTACTTC. Amino acid sequence: CSSESGGQETQYF.

The chain carries TRBV5-6 and TRBJ2-7, with 7 positions matching TRBD1. The trim removed 3 bases at V and 5 bases at J, leaving 8 bases unmatched. Germline V CDR1 and CDR2: SGHDT, YYEEEE. The CDR3 contains 14 residues. This chain's CDR3 is CASSYPTGFDEQYF. The CDR3 DNA follows: TGTGCCAGCAGCTACCCGACAGGGTTCGACGAGCAGTACTTC.

The chain links TRBV6-6 to TRBJ1-4; maybe TRBD1 (5 bases). Germline-derived CDR1 and CDR2 are MNHNY and SVGAGI (reference sequence). V lost 5 bases to trimming and J lost 6 bases, with 16 bases between them. CDR3 length: 15 amino acids. The DNA of the CDR3 is TGTGCCAGCAGTCCGAGCCCGGGGCGGGATGAAAAACTGTTTTTT. Translated, it gives CASSPSPGRDEKLFF.

In this sample, this clonotype turned up many times. This sequence joins TRBV12-5 and TRBJ2-7; D possibly uses TRBD1 or TRBD2 (5 bases each). V shed 4 bases and J shed 9 bases, with 13 bases lying between them. The CDR3 extends over 12 amino acids. Germline-derived CDR1 and CDR2 are LGHNT and FRNRAP. CDR3 in amino acids: CASGSRGGGQYF. The CDR3 nucleotides read TGTGCTAGTGGTTCAAGGGGTGGAGGGCAGTACTTC.

The count of this clonotype is one. V usage is TRBV28 and J usage is TRBJ2-7; D is unresolved. Per the germline V gene, CDR1 is MDHEN and CDR2 is SYDVKM. V was pared by 5 bases and J by 3 bases, with 11 bases between. CDR3 size: 13 residues. CDR3 sequence (DNA): TGTGCCAGCAGTAGTGTGGTGGGCTACGAGCAGTACTTC. Its protein is CASSSVVGYEQYF.

This chain joins TRBV7-2 and TRBJ1-4; weak D call: TRBD1 (5 bases). Deletions cut 8 bases from V and 7 bases from J, with 17 bases between. The CDR3 spans 14 residues. Germline values: CDR1 SGHTA, CDR2 FQGNSA. The CDR3: CASGGEVGREKLFF. The CDR3 DNA reads TGTGCCAGCGGTGGTGAGGTGGGGCGTGAAAAACTGTTTTTT.

J is TRBJ2-2 and V is TRBV11-2, with 8 bases that match TRBD2. With 6 bases clipped from V and 2 bases from J, the junction kept 8 bases outside the gene matches. Germline V CDR1 and CDR2: SGHAT, FQNNGV. The CDR3 sequence is 16 residues long. CDR3 DNA sequence: TGTGCCAGCAGACCTACTAGCGGAGCTAACACCGGGGAGCTGTTTTTT. Translation: CASRPTSGANTGELFF.

This clonotype occurred a few times. The V gene is TRBV7-2, the J gene TRBJ1-2; D is unresolved. In germline, CDR1 is SGHTA, CDR2 FQGNSA. V lost 6 bases to trimming and J lost 2 bases, with 16 bases between them. This CDR3 region has 15 residues. As DNA, the CDR3 is TGTGCCAGCAGACCATGGGCCGGGCGGAACTATGGCTACACCTTC. Its translation is CASRPWAGRNYGYTF.

This clonotype was recorded a few times. The chain links TRBV7-2 to TRBJ2-3; 8 bases align to TRBD1. Trimming at V came to 4 bases and at J to 4 bases, leaving 4 bases not matched to a gene. CDR3 length equals 14 residues. Germline CDR1 SGHTA, CDR2 FQGNSA. In DNA, the CDR3 is TGTGCCAGCAGCTCCAAGGACAGGGCAGATACGCAGTATTTT. Its translation is CASSSKDRADTQYF.

This clonotype appeared a few times. V is TRBV20-1 and J is TRBJ1-6, with 8 bases that match TRBD1. Germline values: CDR1 DFQATT, CDR2 SNEGSKA (reference sequence). V dropped 1 base and J dropped 14; count of bases not matched to a gene: 10. There are 14 residues in the CDR3. Written as DNA, the CDR3 is TGCAGTGCTAGAGGGGGGACAGGCGCCTGGACCCTCCACTTT. Translated: CSARGGTGAWTLHF.

The chain uses TRBV5-1 and TRBJ1-1, with D possibly matching TRBD1 (5 bases). The CDR3 consists of 14 residues. The germline CDR1 and CDR2 sequences are SGHRS and YFSETQ. V lost 3 bases and J lost 1, with 10 bases in between. The CDR3 sequence is CASSWGGANTEAFF. The CDR3 bases are TGCGCCAGCAGCTGGGGGGGAGCGAACACTGAAGCTTTCTTT.

The table lists this clonotype with a few counts. The gene calls are TRBV29-1 and TRBJ1-4; tentatively, D is TRBD1 (6 bases). Trimming pared 4 bases from V and 5 bases from J, leaving 11 bases between. The CDR3 has 13 amino acids. Germline V gene lookup returns CDR1 SQVTM and CDR2 ANQGSEA. CDR3 protein: CSVGGQKNEKLFF. In DNA, the CDR3 is TGCAGCGTTGGTGGACAGAAGAATGAAAAACTGTTTTTT. Drawing the rest from reference TRBV29-1 and TRBJ1-4, the complete variable domain is SAVISQKPSRDICQRGTSLTIQCQVDSQVTMMFWYRQQPGQSLTLIATANQGSEATYESGFVIDKFPISRPNLTFSTLTVSNMSPEDSSIYLCSVGGQKNEKLFFGSGTQLSVL.

This clonotype has only a few counts. The rearrangement links TRBV7-6 to TRBJ1-1, with D perhaps matching TRBD1 (5 bases). This CDR3 contains 13 residues. CDR1 and CDR2 from the germline V gene are SGHVS and FNYEAQ. Trimming removed 5 bases at V and 6 bases at J, with 13 bases between. The CDR3 bases are TGTGCCAGCAGCCCGCTCAGGGACGCTGAAGCTTTCTTT. Its protein product is CASSPLRDAEAFF.

This clonotype was recorded many times. The chain carries TRBV12-3 or TRBV12-4 and TRBJ1-4; D gene uncertain. Trimming left V 3 bases short and J 8 bases short, with 4 bases between. The CDR3 has 11 residues. The CDR3: CASSFQEKLFF. CDR3 DNA sequence: TGTGCCAGCAGTTTTCAGGAAAAACTGTTTTTT.

This clonotype was observed many times. This chain uses TRBV28 with TRBJ1-5; D remains unclear. The germline V gene has CDR1 MDHEN and CDR2 SYDVKM. V shed 7 bases and J shed 2 bases, with 15 bases lying between them. The CDR3 runs 15 residues. The CDR3 spells CASKTREAGNQPQHF. Here the CDR3 DNA reads TGTGCCAGCAAAACGAGGGAGGCGGGCAATCAGCCCCAGCATTTT.

At least ten counts were recorded for this clonotype. The V call is TRBV12-3 or TRBV12-4, the J call TRBJ2-1, with 8 bases that match TRBD1. V lost 7 bases to trimming and J lost 9 bases; unmatched junction nucleotides: 11. The CDR3 is 14 amino acids. The CDR3 loop is CASTLRTGWGEQFF. DNA for the CDR3: TGTGCCAGCACCCTCCGGACAGGGTGGGGTGAGCAGTTCTTC.

This clonotype was detected many times. V usage is TRBV20-1 and J usage is TRBJ2-5; D unclear. The V and J ends lost 6 bases and 2 bases respectively, with 16 bases between them. The V gene's germline CDR1 is DFQATT and CDR2 SNEGSKA (reference sequence). This CDR3 contains 14 residues. The CDR3 here is CSALIPRRQETQYF. The DNA of the CDR3 is TGCAGTGCCCTAATCCCTAGGAGACAAGAGACCCAGTACTTC.

The rearrangement uses TRBV2 and TRBJ2-4; 9 bases match TRBD1. The CDR3 covers 15 residues. Germline CDR1 SNHLY, CDR2 FYNNEI. V was pared by 6 bases and J by 8 bases, with 11 bases of the junction left unmatched. This CDR3 is CASRGRTGAGDIQYF. CDR3 coding DNA: TGTGCCAGCAGGGGACGGACAGGGGCTGGGGACATTCAGTACTTC.

The chain has TRBV2 and TRBJ2-1; weak D call: TRBD1 (8 bases). CDR1 SNHLY and CDR2 FYNNEI come from the germline V gene. CDR3 size: 14 residues. Trimming left V 8 bases short and J 14 bases short, with 25 bases between. The CDR3 region is CASLGDRSGSGKFF. CDR3 coding DNA: TGTGCCAGCCTTGGGGACAGGTCCGGCAGCGGGAAGTTCTTC.

V usage is TRBV6-1 and J usage is TRBJ2-5; TRBD2 agrees at 10 bases. CDR1 and CDR2 (germline): MNHNS, SASEGT. The V and J ends lost 6 bases and 11 bases, in that order; junction bases with no gene match: 15. This CDR3 is 15 amino acids long. The CDR3 coding sequence is TGTGCCAGCAGAGGCCGGTCTAGCGGGAGTGATGAGCAGTACTTC. Amino acid sequence: CASRGRSSGSDEQYF.

The chain links TRBV13 to TRBJ2-1; 11 nucleotides align to TRBD2. This CDR3 contains 15 residues. V shed 4 bases, J shed 9 bases, and the junction held 8 bases outside the gene matches. CDR1 PRHDT and CDR2 FYEKMQ come from the germline V gene (reference sequence). The CDR3 protein is CASSSLAGEIGEQFF. The CDR3 bases are TGTGCCAGCAGCTCACTAGCGGGAGAAATAGGTGAGCAGTTCTTC.

This clonotype has only a few counts. The chain employs TRBV4-1 and TRBJ2-5; TRBD2 agrees at 7 bases. Germline V gene sequence: CDR1 MGHRA, CDR2 YSYEKL. The CDR3 extends over 16 amino acids. After removal of 4 bases from V and 5 bases from J, the junction contained 13 bases not matched to a gene. Written as DNA, the CDR3 is TGCGCCAGCAGCCTAACCCTGAGCGGGGTCGGGGAGACCCAGTACTTC. Its protein product is CASSLTLSGVGETQYF.

In regard to this clonotype: One junction end disagrees with the germline gene, perhaps due to a read error. DNA of the CDR3: TGTGCCGGCAGCCCTGCCGGGACAGGAGCCTACGAGCAGTACTTC. Residues: CAGSPAGTGAYEQYF. The chain links TRBV7-2 to TRBJ2-7; 8 bases match TRBD1. Germline CDR1 SGHTA, CDR2 FQGNSA. CDR3 length: 15 amino acids.